The source of this T cell receptor (beta chain) is a study of T cell responses to AZD1222 COVID-19 vaccine. Germline V CDR1 and CDR2: SGDLS, YYNGEE. The germline V and J ends were trimmed by 0 bases and 2 bases, with 8 bases remaining between them. The CDR3 consists of 14 residues. The assay was immunoSEQ multiplex PCR, and TCRdb's table has in-frame clones only and misses some. The sample consists of about 130,000 clones, approximately 91% of them appearing once. The gene calls are TRBV9 and TRBJ2-5, with a tentative D call TRBD2 (6 bases). Source: peripheral blood, taken 28 days after the second AZD1222 dose. The TCR comes from an adult who received the AZD1222 COVID-19 vaccine. For the CDR3, the DNA is TGTGCCAGCAGCGTAGCTGCGGGGCAAGAGACCCAGTACTTC. Protein: CASSVAAGQETQYF.